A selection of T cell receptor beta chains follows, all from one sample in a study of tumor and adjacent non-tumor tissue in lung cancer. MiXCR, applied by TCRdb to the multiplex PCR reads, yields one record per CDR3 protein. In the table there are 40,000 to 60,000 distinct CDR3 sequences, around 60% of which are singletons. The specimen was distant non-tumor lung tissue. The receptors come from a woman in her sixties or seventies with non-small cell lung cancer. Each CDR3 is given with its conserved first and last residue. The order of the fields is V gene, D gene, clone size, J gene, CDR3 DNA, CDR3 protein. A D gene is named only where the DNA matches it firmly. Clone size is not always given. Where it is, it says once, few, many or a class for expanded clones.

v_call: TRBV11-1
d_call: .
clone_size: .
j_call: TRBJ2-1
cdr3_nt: TGTGTCAGCAGCCCGGGACCCGTCAGTGGGCAGTTCTTC
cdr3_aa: CVSSPGPVSGQFF

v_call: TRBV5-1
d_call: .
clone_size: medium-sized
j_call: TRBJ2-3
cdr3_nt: TGCGCCAGCAGCTTGATGACAGATACGCAGTATTTT
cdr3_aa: CASSLMTDTQYF

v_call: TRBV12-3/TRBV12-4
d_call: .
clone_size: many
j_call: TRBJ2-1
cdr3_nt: TGTGCCAGCAGTCGCGATTGGTCTAATGAGCAGTTCTTC
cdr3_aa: CASSRDWSNEQFF

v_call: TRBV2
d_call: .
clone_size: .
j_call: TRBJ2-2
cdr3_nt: TGTGTCAGCACTAGTGGCGAGGTGTCGCCCGGAGAGCTGTTTTTT
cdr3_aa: CVSTSGEVSPGELFF

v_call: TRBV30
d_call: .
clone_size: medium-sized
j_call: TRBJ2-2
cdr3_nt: TGTGCCTGGGAACGGAACGGGGAGCTGTTTTTT
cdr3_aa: CAWERNGELFF

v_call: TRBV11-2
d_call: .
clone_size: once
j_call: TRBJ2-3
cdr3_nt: TGTGCCAGCAGCGTAGACGTCCTTGGCACAAATATACAGTATTTT
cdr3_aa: CASSVDVLGTNIQYF

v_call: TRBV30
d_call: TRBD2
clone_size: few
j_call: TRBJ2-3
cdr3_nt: TGTGCCTGGAGGAGGGACTATCGTACGCAGTATTTT
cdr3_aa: CAWRRDYRTQYF

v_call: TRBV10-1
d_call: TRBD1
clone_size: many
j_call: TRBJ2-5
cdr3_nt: TGCGCCAGCAGTGAGCTTGGGACAGGGGAACAAGAGACCCAGTACTTC
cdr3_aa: CASSELGTGEQETQYF

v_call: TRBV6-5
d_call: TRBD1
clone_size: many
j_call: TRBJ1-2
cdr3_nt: TGTGCCAGCAGTGAAACGCAGCAACCCGGGACAGCTACTAACTATGGCTACACCTTC
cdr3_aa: CASSETQQPGTATNYGYTF

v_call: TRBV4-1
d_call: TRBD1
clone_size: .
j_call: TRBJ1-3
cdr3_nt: TGCGCCAGCAGCCATAAAGGACAGGGGCGCTCTGGAAACACCATATATTTT
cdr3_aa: CASSHKGQGRSGNTIYF

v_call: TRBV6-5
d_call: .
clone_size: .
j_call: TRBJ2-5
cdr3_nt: TGCGCCAGCAGTTACTCGCTTGGTGAGGCGGAAGAGACCCAGTACTTC
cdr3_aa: CASSYSLGEAEETQYF

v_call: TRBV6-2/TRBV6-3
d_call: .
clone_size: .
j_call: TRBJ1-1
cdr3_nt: TGTGCCAGCATGAATAGAGCCGAAGCTTTCTTT
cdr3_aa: CASMNRAEAFF

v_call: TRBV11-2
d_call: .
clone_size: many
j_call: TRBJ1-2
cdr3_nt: TGTGCCAGCAGCTGGCGTAGCCTCGGGGGCTACACCTTC
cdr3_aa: CASSWRSLGGYTF

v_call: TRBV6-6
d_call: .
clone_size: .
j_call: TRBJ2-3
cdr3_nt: TGTGCCAACAGCTCCGGGATAGGGGGTGCAGATACGCAGTATTTT
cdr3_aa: CANSSGIGGADTQYF

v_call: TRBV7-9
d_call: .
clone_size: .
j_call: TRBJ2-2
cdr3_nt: TGTGCCAGCAGCTCAAACGTTGCCCTTCAGGACACCGGGGAGCTGTTTTTT
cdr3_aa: CASSSNVALQDTGELFF

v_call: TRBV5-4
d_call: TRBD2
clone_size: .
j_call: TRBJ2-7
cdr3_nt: TGTGCCAGCAGCTTGGACTTGGCTAGCGGAACCTACGAGCAGTACTTC
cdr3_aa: CASSLDLASGTYEQYF

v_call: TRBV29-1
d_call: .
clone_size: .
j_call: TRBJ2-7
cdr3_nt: TGCAGTGTCTTGCACCACGAGCAGTACTTC
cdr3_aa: CSVLHHEQYF

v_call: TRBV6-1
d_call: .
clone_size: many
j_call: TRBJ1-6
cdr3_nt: TGTGCCAGCAGTGAATACTCTCGGGGGGCTGAAAATTCACCCCTCCACTTT
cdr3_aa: CASSEYSRGAENSPLHF

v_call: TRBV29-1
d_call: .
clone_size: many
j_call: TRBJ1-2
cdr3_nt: TGCAGCGTCTATGGGACGGGGGCCTATGGCTACACCTTC
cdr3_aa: CSVYGTGAYGYTF

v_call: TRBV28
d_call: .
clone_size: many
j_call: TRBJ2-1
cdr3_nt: TGTGCCAGCAGAGCGGATCCGACTGACAATGAGCAGTTCTTC
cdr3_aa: CASRADPTDNEQFF

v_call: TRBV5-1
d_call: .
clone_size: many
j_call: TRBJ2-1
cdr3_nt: TGCGCCAGCAGCTCCTCTTACAGGGAGGGCGGCGATGAGCAGTTCTTC
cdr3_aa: CASSSSYREGGDEQFF

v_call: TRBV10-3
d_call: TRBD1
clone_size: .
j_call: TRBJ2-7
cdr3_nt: TGTGCCATCGCGCTGGGACAGGGCCCCTACGAGCAGTACTTC
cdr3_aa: CAIALGQGPYEQYF

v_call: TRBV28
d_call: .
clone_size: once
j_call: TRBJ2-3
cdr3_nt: TGTGCCTGCAGCGACGCTAGCGCTCTCACAGATACGCAGTATTTT
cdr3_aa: CACSDASALTDTQYF

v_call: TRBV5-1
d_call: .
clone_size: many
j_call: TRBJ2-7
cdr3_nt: TGCGCCAGCAGCCAGCAGACAGCATCCTACGAGCAGTACTTC
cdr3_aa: CASSQQTASYEQYF

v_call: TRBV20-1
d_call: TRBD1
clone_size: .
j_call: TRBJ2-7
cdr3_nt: TGCAGTGACCTCAGGGGGCAAGGGTACGAGCAGTACTTC
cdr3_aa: CSDLRGQGYEQYF

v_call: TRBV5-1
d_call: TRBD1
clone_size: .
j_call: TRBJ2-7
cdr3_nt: TGCGCCAGCAGCTTGGATGGAAGGGGGCTTCGACAGTACTTC
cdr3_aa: CASSLDGRGLRQYF

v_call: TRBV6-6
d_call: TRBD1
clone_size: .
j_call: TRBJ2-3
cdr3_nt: TGTGCCAGCAATTCAGGGACAGGGGGTGCAGATACGCGGTATTTT
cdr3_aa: CASNSGTGGADTRYF

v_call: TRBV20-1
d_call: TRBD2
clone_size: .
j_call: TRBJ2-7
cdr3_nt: TGCAGTGCTCACCACACTAGCGGAGGATCCTACGAGCAGTACTTC
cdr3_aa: CSAHHTSGGSYEQYF

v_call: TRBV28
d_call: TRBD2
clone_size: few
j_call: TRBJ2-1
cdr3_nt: TGTGCCAGCCTACCGGGACTAGCGGGTAACAATGAGCAGTTCTTC
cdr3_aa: CASLPGLAGNNEQFF

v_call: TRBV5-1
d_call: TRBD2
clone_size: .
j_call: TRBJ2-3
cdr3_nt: TGCGCCGGCAAGTCGGGAGGTCACACAGATACGCATTATTTT
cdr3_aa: CAGKSGGHTDTHYF

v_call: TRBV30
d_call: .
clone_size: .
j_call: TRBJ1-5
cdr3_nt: TGTGCCTGGAGTGTGTTTCGACTCGATCAGCCCCAGCGTTTT
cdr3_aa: CAWSVFRLDQPQRF

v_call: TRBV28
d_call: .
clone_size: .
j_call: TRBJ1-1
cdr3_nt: TGTGCCAGTAGTTCCCCCCGGCAGGGCCCTATGAACACTGAAGCTTTCTTT
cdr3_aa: CASSSPRQGPMNTEAFF

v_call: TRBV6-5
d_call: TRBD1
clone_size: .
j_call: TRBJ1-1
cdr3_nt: TGTGGCAGCAGCTACTCTCGGACAGGGGGATTGAACACTGAGGCTTTCTTT
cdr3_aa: CGSSYSRTGGLNTEAFF

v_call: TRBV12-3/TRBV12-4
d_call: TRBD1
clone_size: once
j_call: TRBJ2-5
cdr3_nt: TGTGCCAGCAACTATACACCGGACAGGTGCCAAGAGACCCAGTACTTC
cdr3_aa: CASNYTPDRCQETQYF

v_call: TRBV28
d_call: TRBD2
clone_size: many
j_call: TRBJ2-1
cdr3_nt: TGTGCCAGCAGTCCCGGGACTAGCGAATGGGCTAGCTCCTACAATGAGCAGTTCTTC
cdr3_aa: CASSPGTSEWASSYNEQFF

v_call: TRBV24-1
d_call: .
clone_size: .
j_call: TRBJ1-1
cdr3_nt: TGTGCCACCAGTGATTCGGACGGGGGAGGCACTGAAGCTTCCTTT
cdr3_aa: CATSDSDGGGTEASF

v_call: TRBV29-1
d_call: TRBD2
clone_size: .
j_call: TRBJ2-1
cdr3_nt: TGTAGCGTTGGTAGGGAGGGAACCTACAATGAGCAGTTCTTC
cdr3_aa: CSVGREGTYNEQFF

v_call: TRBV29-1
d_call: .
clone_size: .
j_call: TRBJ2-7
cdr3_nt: TGCAGCGTTGAAGACCCCCCGCTGGTGGGGGGAAGACACTACGAGCAGCACTTC
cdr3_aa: CSVEDPPLVGGRHYEQHF

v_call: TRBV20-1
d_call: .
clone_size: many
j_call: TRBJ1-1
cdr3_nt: TGCAGTGCTAGACCAGCCGGTGGGACAAGGGGGACTCCGAACACTGAAGCTTTCTTT
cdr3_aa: CSARPAGGTRGTPNTEAFF

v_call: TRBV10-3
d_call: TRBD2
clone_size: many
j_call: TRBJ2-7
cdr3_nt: TGTGCCATCAGAGGGACTAGCGGGAGTCGCTACGAGCAGTACTTC
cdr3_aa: CAIRGTSGSRYEQYF